This T cell receptor (beta chain) derives from a study of blood T cell repertoires in COVID-19 (TCRdb year 2020). Turning to the overall study: Collaborator samples came from the United States, Italy and Spain and covered acute and convalescent phases of COVID-19. The prospective study material was composed of cDNA or gDNA derived from T cells, B-cell-depleted T cells, or PBMCs. Samples were obtained from the ongoing ImmuneRACE study (first 160 participants) and from some 1,300 subjects provided by 6 global collaborators. A freely available public database, intended as a resource for researchers studying the immune response to SARS-CoV-2, is where the repertoires were released. HLA class I and class II types, where available, came from metadata supplied by the sample provider rather than from assay-based typing. The dataset comprised deeply sampled blood TCRbeta repertoires from subjects exposed to, actively infected with, or recovered from COVID-19. Sample metadata almost always included a de-identified subject ID, COVID-19 status, age in years and sex. Study-level results and caveats: The quantity of clinical and demographic metadata differed by source and by participant and was supplied without curation.

This clone was found once. Its target antigen remains unknown. The record has no base qualities; no much larger clone is one base away. TCRbeta CDR3 regions were amplified from genomic DNA by means of the immunoSEQ Assay, a bias-controlled multiplex PCR. As for how the authors treated the data: Within the assay, amplification of reference gene primers was used to estimate how many nucleated cells each sample contained. To quantify the absolute abundance of each unique TCRbeta CDR3 rearrangement, sequence reads were collapsed and filtered. Productive Simpson clonality was computed per sample as the square root of Simpson's diversity index over productive rearrangements. TCRdb limited this immuneACCESS table to in-frame rearrangements with V and J called. A share of clones is missing; checked studies link under half to unresolved V genes, and the rest is unexplained. That table gives V, J and clone size, and the DNA gave D and trimming. The sample table contains fewer than 400,000 clones; only one count was recorded for under 90% of them. The ten top clones hold under 3% of the sample.

In Seattle, one collaborating source enrolled patients while the infection was active and tracked those patients longitudinally over the course of disease. Collaborating institutions collected whole blood in K2EDTA tubes following their own protocols. For TCRbeta analysis, collaborator samples were shipped as frozen whole blood, as isolated PBMCs, or as DNA extracted from either sample type. The CDR3, cysteine through phenylalanine, is 15 amino acids long. CDR3 DNA is the only sequence kept; it has 45 bases, read in frame from the first base. Taken from the germline V gene (reference sequence), the CDR1 and CDR2 loops are LGHDT and YNNKEL. At the junction V is shortened by 4 bases and J by 4 bases; bases outside the gene matches: 3.

The chain joins TRBV3-1 (or the pseudogene TRBV3-2) to TRBJ1-4, and 10 bases in between align with TRBD1. This clonotype was sampled from a woman under 40 with COVID-19, enrolled during active disease. Sequencing was performed on peripheral blood. The nucleotide sequence reads as follows: TGTGCCAGCAGCCGGACAGGGGGGGATAATGAAAAACTGTTTTTT. Translation gives CASSRTGGDNEKLFF.